The 2 T cell receptor beta chains below all came from one sample that was sequenced in a study of blood T cell repertoires in COVID-19. TCRdb keeps only in-frame clones here, not all; method: immunoSEQ multiplex PCR. The data hold around 250,000 clones, with roughly 89% observed a single time. Sequencing was done on a sample of peripheral blood. The receptors come from a woman between 40 and 55 years old who had recovered from COVID-19.

V and J are TRBV6-2 or TRBV6-3 and TRBJ2-7; 7 bases are shared with TRBD2. Trimming cost V 5 bases and J 7 bases; bases outside gene matches: 11. The CDR3 is 14 residues long. Germline CDR1 reads MNHEY; CDR2 reads SVGEGT. This CDR3 reads CASSGRAVREEQYV. The CDR3 nucleotides read TGTGCCAGCAGTGGCCGGGCCGTGCGGGAGGAGCAGTACGTC.

The J gene is TRBJ2-5, the V gene TRBV6-6; 9 positions match TRBD1. This CDR3 is built from 15 residues. Germline V gives CDR1 MNHNY, CDR2 SVGAGI (reference sequence). The junction had 8 bases not matched to a gene; V was cut back by 4 bases and J by 5 bases. CDR3 residues: CASSLDRGGLETQYF. The CDR3 DNA reads TGTGCCAGCAGTTTGGACAGGGGAGGGTTGGAGACCCAGTACTTC.